These 14 T cell receptor beta chains came from one sample sequenced in a study of CD8 T cells in Susac syndrome. It was with random hexamers that 0.5 to 1 ug RNA was reverse transcribed. TCRdb passed the immunoSEQ multiplex PCR reads through MiXCR, listing each CDR3 protein once. The table includes about 300,000 distinct CDR3 sequences, 75% to 90% detected once. The sequenced sample was CD8+ T cells from PBMCs. The receptors here all came from a human donor with multiple sclerosis.

This clonotype has more than one count but fewer than ten. The rearrangement uses TRBV6-2 or TRBV6-3 and TRBJ2-2; D remains unclear. V gave up 4 bases and J gave up 4 bases, with 4 bases separating them. The CDR3 is 12 residues long. Per the germline V gene, CDR1 is MNHEY and CDR2 is SVGEGT. This chain's CDR3 is CASSSLTGELFF. The CDR3 DNA follows: TGTGCCAGCAGTTCCCTCACCGGGGAGCTGTTTTTT.

The J gene is TRBJ1-5, the V gene TRBV12-3 or TRBV12-4; D is unresolved. The CDR3 spans 14 residues. V gave up 2 bases and J gave up 3 bases, with 8 bases separating them. CDR3 nucleotide sequence: TGTGCCAGCAGTTTACGGCAAATCAATCAGCCCCAGCATTTT. Amino acids: CASSLRQINQPQHF.

This chain links TRBV15 with TRBJ2-2; weak D call: TRBD2 (5 bases). CDR1 and CDR2 (germline): LNHNV, YYDKDF (reference sequence). The CDR3 is 16 residues long. Trimming pared 0 bases from V and 1 base from J, leaving 9 bases between. As DNA, the CDR3 is TGTGCCACCAGCAGAGAAAAGAGGGTGAACACCGGGGAGCTGTTTTTT. As protein: CATSREKRVNTGELFF.

This chain joins TRBV19 and TRBJ2-7, with D hard to call. The V end was cut by 5 bases, the J end by 5 bases, with 10 bases between. CDR1 LNHDA and CDR2 SQIVND come from the germline V gene (reference sequence). The CDR3 loop spans 12 amino acids. CDR3 DNA: TGTGCCAGTAGTTCCTGGGCGAACGAGCAGTACTTC. As protein: CASSSWANEQYF.

The V gene is TRBV6-1, the J gene TRBJ2-7; TRBD1 agrees at 8 bases. The CDR3 spans 15 residues. CDR1 is MNHNS and CDR2 is SASEGT in the germline V gene. The V segment lost 6 bases and the J segment 5 bases; nucleotides outside the gene matches: 12. The CDR3 DNA reads TGTGCCAGCAGGGCGACAGGGGAGAACTACAACGAGCAGTACTTC. It encodes CASRATGENYNEQYF.

This sequence joins TRBV7-3 and TRBJ2-6; the D gene is possibly TRBD1 (6 bases). The CDR3 runs to 17 residues. V lost 1 base and J 1 base, leaving 11 bases between the germline ends. Germline CDR1 reads SGHTA; CDR2 reads FQGTGA. CDR3: CASSLMGAGSGANVLTF. The CDR3 DNA reads TGTGCCAGCAGCTTAATGGGGGCCGGATCTGGGGCCAACGTCCTGACTTTC. Using reference TRBV7-3 and TRBJ2-6 for the parts outside the CDR3, the full variable domain is GAGVSQTPSNKVTEKGKYVELRCDPISGHTALYWYRQSLGQGPEFLIYFQGTGAADDSGLPNDRFFAVRPEGSVSTLKIQRTERGDSAVYLCASSLMGAGSGANVLTFGAGSRLTVL.

The chain employs TRBV9 and TRBJ1-1, with D hard to call. This CDR3 has 15 amino acids. Trimming stripped 4 bases from V and 0 bases from J, with 13 bases between. Germline values: CDR1 SGDLS, CDR2 YYNGEE. The CDR3 protein is CASSPPKGLNTEAFF. The CDR3, as DNA: TGTGCCAGCAGCCCCCCGAAAGGCCTGAACACTGAAGCTTTCTTT. Looking up the rest from reference TRBV9 and TRBJ1-1 gives the full variable domain: DSGVTQTPKHLITATGQRVTLRCSPRSGDLSVYWYQQSLDQGLQFLIQYYNGEERAKGNILERFSAQQFPDLHSELNLSSLELGDSALYFCASSPPKGLNTEAFFGQGTRLTVV.

The CDR3 bases are TGTGCCAGCAGTTACTCGAACGGAGACGAGCAGTACTTC. Protein: CASSYSNGDEQYF. The chain has TRBV6-6 and TRBJ2-7; no clear D gene. This CDR3 region has 13 residues. The V end lost 0 bases, the J end lost 5 bases, and 8 bases lay between the germline ends. Germline V gives CDR1 MNHNY, CDR2 SVGAGI (reference sequence).

This clonotype has only one observation. The chain combines TRBV6-2 or TRBV6-3 with TRBJ2-2; D call uncertain. The CDR3 is 11 residues long. V gave up 8 bases and J gave up 6 bases, with 7 bases separating them. Per germline, CDR1 MNHEY and CDR2 SVGEGT. This CDR3 reads CASERAGELFF. CDR3 DNA sequence: TGTGCCAGCGAACGGGCCGGGGAGCTGTTTTTT.

The chain has TRBV5-4 and TRBJ2-6; TRBD1 might be the D (5 bases). The ends were cut back, 0 bases at V and 2 bases at J, with 6 bases in the middle. Looked up from germline, CDR1 is SGHNT and CDR2 is YYREEE (reference sequence). There are 15 residues in the CDR3. CDR3 sequence reads: CASSLGRAGANVLTF. The CDR3 nucleotides read TGTGCCAGCAGCTTGGGCAGGGCTGGGGCCAACGTCCTGACTTTC.

The rearrangement uses TRBV3-1 and TRBJ2-7; 11 nucleotides line up with TRBD2. This CDR3 region has 17 residues. Unmatched junction bases numbered 6, after V lost 2 bases and J lost 0 bases. Per germline, CDR1 LGHDT and CDR2 YNNKEL (reference sequence). The CDR3 nucleotides read TGTGCCAGCAGCCAACTGGGACTAGCGGTTAGCTCCTACGAGCAGTACTTC. It specifies CASSQLGLAVSSYEQYF.

The V gene is TRBV12-3 or TRBV12-4, the J gene TRBJ1-2; 11 nucleotides match TRBD1. J was trimmed by 3 bases and V by 1 base; bases with no gene match: 1. This CDR3 contains 15 residues. As DNA, the CDR3 is TGTGCCAGCAGTTTAGGGACAGGGGGCGACTATGGCTACACCTTC. Encoded protein: CASSLGTGGDYGYTF.

This clonotype was picked up a small number of times. This chain joins TRBV7-2 and TRBJ2-3; perhaps TRBD1 as D (6 bases). In germline, CDR1 is SGHTA, CDR2 FQGNSA. The CDR3 is made up of 14 amino acids. The V gene lost 3 bases and the J gene lost 6 bases, with 13 bases spanning the gap. This CDR3 is CASSLGALPDTQYF. The CDR3 DNA follows: TGTGCCAGCAGCTTGGGGGCGCTGCCGGATACGCAGTATTTT. Full variable domain (outside the CDR3, taken from reference TRBV7-2 and TRBJ2-3): GAGVSQSPSNKVTEKGKDVELRCDPISGHTALYWYRQSLGQGLEFLIYFQGNSAPDKSGLPSDRFSAERTGGSVSTLTIQRTQQEDSAVYLCASSLGALPDTQYFGPGTRLTVL.

This chain connects TRBV7-2 to TRBJ2-7; D might be TRBD1 (6 bases). Germline CDR1 is SGHTA and CDR2 is FQGNSA. V lost 3 bases and J 4 bases, leaving 16 bases between the germline ends. This CDR3 spans 15 amino acids. The CDR3 DNA reads as TGTGCCAGCAGCTTCCGGGACAACCAAGGGTACGAGCAGTACTTC. Amino acid sequence: CASSFRDNQGYEQYF.